This is a list of T cell receptor beta chains from one sample in a study of a mutant IDH1 vaccine in newly diagnosed glioma. Here immunoSEQ multiplex PCR was the method, and the copy in TCRdb shows in-frame clones only, minus some. There are around 30,000 clones in the sample; almost 90% occur only once, and about 20% lies in the top ten. These receptors have no identified antigens. Specimen: PBMCs, collected from a glioma patient whose treatment included an IDH1 peptide vaccine. All receptors derive from a young man with glioma. The CDR3 runs from the conserved cysteine through the conserved F or W. D genes are given only for firm matches. Clone size is given for some rows only: seen once, a few or many times, or a class if the clone is expanded.

J | size | D | V | DNA | CDR3
TRBJ2-3 | NA | NA | TRBV2 | TGTGCCAGCAGTGTGGGGTCGCATAGCACAGATACGCAGTATTTT | CASSVGSHSTDTQYF
TRBJ2-5 | NA | TRBD1 | TRBV5-5 | TGTGCCAGCAGCTCCCCAACAGGGGGCCGGGAGACCCAGTACTTC | CASSSPTGGRETQYF
TRBJ1-5 | NA | NA | TRBV4-3 | TGCGCCAGCAGCCAAGTACGGGGACAGCCCCAGCATTTT | CASSQVRGQPQHF
TRBJ2-5 | NA | TRBD1 | TRBV19 | TGTGCCAGTAGTGTCGACAGGGGGGAGACCCAGTACTTC | CASSVDRGETQYF
TRBJ2-3 | NA | NA | TRBV5-1 | TGCGCCAGCAGGGCAGCAGATACGCAGTATTTT | CASRAADTQYF
TRBJ1-2 | NA | TRBD1 | TRBV6-5 | TGTGCCAGCATTCCCGCAGGGACAGGGGGTGTTGGCTACACCTTC | CASIPAGTGGVGYTF
TRBJ2-2 | NA | NA | TRBV6-1 | TGTGCCAGCATCTTCGGGACAACTAATCCCGGGGAGCTGTTTTTT | CASIFGTTNPGELFF
TRBJ1-5 | NA | TRBD1 | TRBV5-5 | TGTGCCAGCAGCTCCACGGCCGGGACAGGGCTGAGGCAGCCCCAGCATTTT | CASSSTAGTGLRQPQHF
TRBJ2-1 | once | NA | TRBV6-5 | TGTGCCAGCAGCCGTTCTATTTCCAATGAGCAGTTCTTC | CASSRSISNEQFF
TRBJ2-1 | NA | TRBD2 | TRBV11-3 | TGTGCCAGCAGCGCCACCGGGACTAGCTCCTACAATGAGCAGTTCTTC | CASSATGTSSYNEQFF
TRBJ2-2 | NA | NA | TRBV30 | TGTGCCTGGAGTCCTAGTCTCAGCGGGGAGCTGTTTTTT | CAWSPSLSGELFF
TRBJ2-4 | NA | NA | TRBV30 | TGTGCCTTGGGCCTTATATCGCGCACTGGAAACATTCAGTACTTC | CALGLISRTGNIQYF
TRBJ2-7 | NA | NA | TRBV5-1 | TGCGCCAGCAGCCCCTTCCCAACAGCTGCCTACGAGCAGTACTTC | CASSPFPTAAYEQYF
TRBJ1-1 | NA | NA | TRBV2 | TGTGCCAGCAAGAGAACGCTAGAGACGAACACTGAAGCTTTCTTT | CASKRTLETNTEAFF
TRBJ1-4 | NA | TRBD1 | TRBV7-9 | TGTGCCAGCAGCCCTGGGGACAGGGGAACTAATGAAAAACTGTTTTTT | CASSPGDRGTNEKLFF
TRBJ2-7 | NA | TRBD2 | TRBV5-4 | TGTGCCAGCAGCGGCGGGACTAGCGGGAGCCCAATGATCTACGAGCAGTACTTC | CASSGGTSGSPMIYEQYF
TRBJ2-1 | once | NA | TRBV29-1 | TGCAGCGTTGAAGATTGGGCTTCCCGATACAATGAGCAGTTCTTC | CSVEDWASRYNEQFF
TRBJ1-2 | NA | NA | TRBV20-1 | TGCAGTGGGGGCAGGGATCATGGCTACACCTTC | CSGGRDHGYTF
TRBJ2-7 | NA | NA | TRBV5-6 | TGTGCCAGCAGCTTGGCGTCAGGGAGCTACGACGAGCAGTACTTC | CASSLASGSYDEQYF
TRBJ2-3 | few | TRBD2 | TRBV2 | TGTGCCAGCCATAGCGGGAGAACAGATACGCAGTATTTT | CASHSGRTDTQYF
TRBJ1-2 | once | NA | TRBV30 | TGTGCCTGGAGTCGACAGGTGGCTGCGACTGGCTACACCTTC | CAWSRQVAATGYTF
TRBJ1-2 | few | NA | TRBV6-1 | TGTGCCAGCACTCCGGGGGGGGTCCATGGCTACACCTTC | CASTPGGVHGYTF
TRBJ1-2 | NA | TRBD1 | TRBV28 | TGTGCCAGCAGTCCTTCCCGGGACAGGGTCTTC | CASSPSRDRVF
TRBJ2-6 | NA | NA | TRBV5-4 | TGTGCCAGCAGCTTGGTTCTGGGGGCCAACGTCCTGACTTTC | CASSLVLGANVLTF
TRBJ2-7 | NA | NA | TRBV28 | TGTGCCAGCAGTTCCAGCCGGGACGGATCCTACGAGCAGTACTTC | CASSSSRDGSYEQYF
TRBJ2-2 | NA | TRBD1 | TRBV6-5 | TGTGCCAGCAGTCAAACAGGGGTGAGGACCGGGGAGCTGTTTTTT | CASSQTGVRTGELFF
TRBJ2-2 | few | NA | TRBV6-6 | TGTGCCAGCAGTTACTCCCCCTACACCGGGGAGCTGTTTTTT | CASSYSPYTGELFF
TRBJ2-7 | NA | TRBD2 | TRBV7-9 | TGTGCCAGCAACGGGGGGGGCTCCTACGAGCAGTACTTC | CASNGGGSYEQYF
TRBJ1-5 | NA | NA | TRBV4-1 | TGCGCCAGCAGCCAAGATCGGATCTCCGGGGTTGGGCAGCCCCAGCATTTT | CASSQDRISGVGQPQHF
TRBJ1-5 | NA | NA | TRBV2 | TGTGCCAGCAGTACAGGGTTTCAGCCCCAGCATTTT | CASSTGFQPQHF
TRBJ1-6 | NA | NA | TRBV30 | TGTGCCTGGAGTGTTGGGGGAGAGGGCTCACCCCTCCACTTT | CAWSVGGEGSPLHF
TRBJ1-5 | NA | NA | TRBV6-1 | TGTGCCAGCAGCTCCACCGGGTTTGCGCCCCAGCATTTT | CASSSTGFAPQHF
TRBJ2-7 | NA | NA | TRBV15 | TGTGCCACCAGCAGAGAGCGGGTCTCTTCCTACGAGCAGTACTTC | CATSRERVSSYEQYF
TRBJ1-1 | NA | TRBD1 | TRBV9 | TGTGCCAGCAGCGTAGGGACAGGGCCCACTGAAGCTTTCTTT | CASSVGTGPTEAFF
TRBJ1-1 | NA | NA | TRBV6-5 | TGTGCCAGCAGTGCGGTTGGTGGTGGGGCTTTCTTT | CASSAVGGGAFF
TRBJ1-2 | NA | NA | TRBV4-2 | TGTGCCAGCAGCCAAGTTTCCGAGGGCGGCTACACCTTC | CASSQVSEGGYTF
TRBJ1-2 | NA | NA | TRBV5-4 | TGTGCCAGCACTCAGCATGCCGATTCTAACTATGGCTACACCTTC | CASTQHADSNYGYTF
TRBJ2-6 | NA | TRBD2 | TRBV5-1 | TGCGCCAGCAGTGGGGGGGTCGGGGCCAACGTCCTGACTTTC | CASSGGVGANVLTF
TRBJ1-2 | NA | TRBD1 | TRBV6-5 | TGTGCCAGCAGTTTACGCCGGGACAGGACTAACTATGGCTACACCTTC | CASSLRRDRTNYGYTF
TRBJ2-2 | NA | NA | TRBV6-4 | TGTGCCAGCAGTGCAGAGAACACCGGGGAGCTGTTTTTT | CASSAENTGELFF
TRBJ2-7 | NA | TRBD2 | TRBV5-1 | TGCGCCAGCAGCCAGCAGACTAGCGGCAAGCATCACGAGCAGTACTTC | CASSQQTSGKHHEQYF
TRBJ1-1 | NA | NA | TRBV4-3 | TGCGCCAGCAGCCCCGGGGCCAGGGATACTGAAGCTTTCTTT | CASSPGARDTEAFF
TRBJ1-5 | NA | NA | TRBV2 | TGTGCCAGCAGTCGTTATAGCAATCAGCCCCAGCATTTT | CASSRYSNQPQHF
TRBJ1-1 | NA | NA | TRBV18 | TGTGCCAGCTCGGGTATTGGACGGAACACTGAAGCTTTCTTT | CASSGIGRNTEAFF
TRBJ1-4 | NA | NA | TRBV29-1 | TGCAGCGTTGCCGCGGCAAATGAAAAACTGTTTTTT | CSVAAANEKLFF
TRBJ2-7 | NA | NA | TRBV7-6 | TGTGCCAGCAGCTTAGGTAGGAACTCCTACGAGCAGTACTTC | CASSLGRNSYEQYF
TRBJ1-1 | NA | NA | TRBV2 | TGTGCCAGCTGGCGCAGGGGGAACACTGAAGCTTTCTTT | CASWRRGNTEAFF
TRBJ2-1 | NA | TRBD1 | TRBV29-1 | TGCAGCGGGGGGGACAGGGCACGGGCTAATGAGCAGTTCTTC | CSGGDRARANEQFF
TRBJ2-7 | NA | TRBD2 | TRBV29-1 | TGCAGCGTTGGGGGCGGGAGGGCCAACGAGCAGTACTTC | CSVGGGRANEQYF
TRBJ1-2 | NA | NA | TRBV13 | TGTGCCAGCAGCTTAGGCACTGGGGATCCCTATGGCTACACCTTC | CASSLGTGDPYGYTF
TRBJ2-7 | NA | TRBD1 | TRBV5-1 | TGCGCCAGCAGCTTCGAGACAGGGGGGTACGAGCAGTACTTC | CASSFETGGYEQYF
TRBJ2-1 | NA | TRBD2 | TRBV4-1 | TGCGCCAGCAGCCAAGCTAGCGGGAGAGTAAAGTCCTACAATGAGCAGTTCTTC | CASSQASGRVKSYNEQFF
TRBJ1-5 | NA | TRBD1 | TRBV27 | TGTGCCAGCAGGCCGGGGACAGTTAGCAATCAGCCCCAGCATTTT | CASRPGTVSNQPQHF
TRBJ2-1 | NA | TRBD2 | TRBV5-4 | TGTGCCAGCAGCTTGGTGGGGACTAGATACAATGAGCAGTTCTTC | CASSLVGTRYNEQFF
TRBJ1-2 | NA | TRBD1 | TRBV7-9 | TGTGCCAGCAGCTTAGTCCGCACAGGGGCGGATGGCTACACCTTC | CASSLVRTGADGYTF
TRBJ1-1 | NA | NA | TRBV29-1 | TGCAGCGGTTCCGGGGCCGGAGCTGAAGCTTTCTTT | CSGSGAGAEAFF
TRBJ1-2 | NA | TRBD1 | TRBV6-1 | TGTGCCAGCAGTGGGGGACAGGATCTCTATGGCTACACCTTC | CASSGGQDLYGYTF